The clone carrying this TCR beta chain was recorded at least ten times. Exclusion followed for patients with uncontrolled infection, other autoimmune disease, pregnancy or lactation. Amplification of TCR beta CDR3 regions used RNA as the template. The HTBI primer set drove a first-round RT-PCR of the TCR CDR3. TCRdb analysed the multiplex PCR reads with MiXCR anew, one entry per CDR3 protein. The data contain 400,000 to 500,000 distinct CDR3 sequences, approximately 14% of them singletons. These data belong to a study of T cells in Graves' hyperthyroidism and ophthalmopathy. The J segment lost 5 bases and the V segment lost 5 bases, leaving 10 bases of the junction unmatched. The CDR3 contains 15 residues. In germline, CDR1 is SGHTA, CDR2 FQGNSA.

The sequenced sample was blood. The receptor was isolated from a man aged 18-30 years with Graves' ophthalmopathy. This chain links TRBV7-2 with TRBJ2-7; 9 nucleotides line up with TRBD2. CDR3 sequence reads: CASSRPQREEHEQYF. The CDR3 DNA sequence: TGTGCCAGCAGCCGGCCCCAGCGGGAGGAACACGAGCAGTACTTC.